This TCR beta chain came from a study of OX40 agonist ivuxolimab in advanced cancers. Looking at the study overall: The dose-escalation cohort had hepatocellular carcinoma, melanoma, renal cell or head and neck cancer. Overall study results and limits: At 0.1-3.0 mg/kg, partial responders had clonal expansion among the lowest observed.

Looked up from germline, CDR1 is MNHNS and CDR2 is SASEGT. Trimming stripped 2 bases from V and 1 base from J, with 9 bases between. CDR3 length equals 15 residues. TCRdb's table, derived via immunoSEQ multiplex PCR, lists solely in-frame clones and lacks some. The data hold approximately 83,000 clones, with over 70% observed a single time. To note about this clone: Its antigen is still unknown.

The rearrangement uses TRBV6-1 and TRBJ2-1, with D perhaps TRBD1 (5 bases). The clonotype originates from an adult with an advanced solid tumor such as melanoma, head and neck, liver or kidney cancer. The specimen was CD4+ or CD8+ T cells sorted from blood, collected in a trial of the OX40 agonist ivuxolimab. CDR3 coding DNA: TGTGCCAGCAGTGAATTGGGGCGTTCCTACAATGAGCAGTTCTTC. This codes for CASSELGRSYNEQFF.